This TCR beta chain was profiled in a study of T cells in Graves' hyperthyroidism and ophthalmopathy. Comment on this clonotype: The antigen remains unidentified. This may arise from a read error, as a much more abundant clone is one base away.

Study observations and caveats: The model forecast ophthalmopathy, anticipating it by a median about 7 months before onset.

Fresh 10 ml peripheral blood yielded PBMCs. The CDR3 has 13 amino acids. Per the germline V gene, CDR1 is SGHTA and CDR2 is FQGTGA. RNA transcripts gave rise to amplified TCR beta CDR3 regions. A first-round RT-PCR of the TCR CDR3 used the HTBI primer set. TCRdb reprocessed the multiplex PCR reads via MiXCR and lists one record per CDR3 protein. The sample lists about 350,000 distinct CDR3 sequences; approximately 13% were seen once. Sample: blood. This sequence was found in a woman under 40 with Graves' hyperthyroidism. The rearrangement links TRBV7-3 to TRBJ1-1; 7 positions agree with TRBD1. The CDR3 spells CASSQGGYTEASF. CDR3 in DNA: TGTGCCAGCAGCCAGGGGGGGTACACTGAAGCTTCCTTT. Using reference TRBV7-3 and TRBJ1-1 for the parts outside the CDR3, the full variable domain is GAGVSQTPSNKVTEKGKYVELRCDPISGHTALYWYRQSLGQGPEFLIYFQGTGAADDSGLPNDRFFAVRPEGSVSTLKIQRTERGDSAVYLCASSQGGYTEASFGQGTRLTVV.